These 4 T cell receptor beta chains were all obtained from the same sample, sequenced in a study of blood T cell repertoires in COVID-19. The method was immunoSEQ multiplex PCR; TCRdb's version includes in-frame clones alone and lacks a portion of them. The data contain fewer than 95,000 clones, approximately 88% of them singletons. The sample taken for sequencing was peripheral blood. All receptors come from a man aged 60 to 75 with acute or convalescent COVID-19.

CDR3 protein: CASSGYRGRQDEKLFF. Written as DNA, the CDR3 is TGTGCCAGCAGTGGGTACAGGGGGCGTCAGGATGAAAAACTGTTTTTT. The J gene is TRBJ1-4, the V gene TRBV2, with 9 bases lining up with TRBD1. The CDR3 has 16 amino acids. The germline V gene encodes CDR1 SNHLY and CDR2 FYNNEI. After removal of 4 bases from V and 6 bases from J, the junction contained 9 bases not matched to a gene.

V and J are TRBV5-1 and TRBJ2-5, with 12 bases aligning to TRBD2. The germline CDR1 and CDR2 sequences are SGHRS and YFSETQ. J was trimmed by 4 bases and V by 4 bases; bases with no gene match: 5. CDR3 length: 15 amino acids. The CDR3, as DNA: TGCGCCAGCAGCCAATCGACTAGCGGGGGAGAGACCCAGTACTTC. Encoded protein: CASSQSTSGGETQYF.

The rearrangement joins TRBV5-1 to TRBJ2-7, with D possibly TRBD1 on 5 matching bases. The CDR3 sequence is 12 residues long. The V gene lost 1 base and the J gene lost 6 bases, with 8 bases spanning the gap. Germline lookup yields CDR1 SGHRS and CDR2 YFSETQ. The CDR3 sequence: CASSLLGVEQYF. The CDR3 region has the DNA TGCGCCAGCAGCTTGCTAGGGGTCGAGCAGTACTTC.

The rearrangement joins TRBV27 to TRBJ2-6; 8 bases line up with TRBD1. J gave up 2 bases and V 0 bases, and 0 bases lay outside the gene matches. Germline CDR1 and CDR2: MNHEY and SMNVEV (reference sequence). There are 16 residues in the CDR3. CDR3 amino acids: CASSLSDRAGANVLTF. The CDR3 region has the DNA TGTGCCAGCAGTTTATCGGACAGGGCTGGGGCCAACGTCCTGACTTTC.